This T cell receptor beta chain was captured in a study of shared clonotypes between healthy human individuals. Germline assignment: CDR1 MNHEY and CDR2 SVGAGI. This CDR3 contains 15 residues. V dropped 5 bases and J dropped 3; count of bases not matched to a gene: 2. Generated by immunoSEQ multiplex PCR, the TCRdb table keeps only in-frame clones and is missing some. The table lists approximately 110,000 clones, just over 65% of them singletons. The chain has TRBV6-5 and TRBJ2-1, with 12 bases identical to TRBD1. Sequencing was carried out using memory CD8+ T cells sorted from blood. Sample subset: CD45RO+ cells pooled with CCR7-negative TemRA cells. This clonotype was obtained from a woman between 25 and 40 years old in good health. The CDR3, as DNA: TGTGCCAGCAGTAGGGACAGGGGGCTCTACAATGAGCAGTTCTTC. This gives the protein CASSRDRGLYNEQFF.